This T cell receptor (beta chain) was sequenced during a study of cytomegalovirus exposure and HLA in healthy donors. CDR1 is SNHLY and CDR2 is FYNNEI in the germline V gene. The V and J ends lost 4 bases and 4 bases, in that order; junction bases with no gene match: 2. The CDR3 spans 13 residues. Both 60 Vbeta primers and 13 Jbeta primers went into the PCR. Assay used: immunoSEQ multiplex PCR; TCRdb lists only in-frame clones, some missing. Here the sample spans around 63,000 clones, about 82% being singletons. This chain uses TRBV2 with TRBJ1-1; 8 bases align to TRBD1. The sequenced sample was PBMCs. The receptor comes from a young woman in good health and CMV-seronegative. The CDR3 DNA reads as TGTGCCAGCAGTGTGGACAGGGCCACTGAAGCTTTCTTT. Residues: CASSVDRATEAFF.